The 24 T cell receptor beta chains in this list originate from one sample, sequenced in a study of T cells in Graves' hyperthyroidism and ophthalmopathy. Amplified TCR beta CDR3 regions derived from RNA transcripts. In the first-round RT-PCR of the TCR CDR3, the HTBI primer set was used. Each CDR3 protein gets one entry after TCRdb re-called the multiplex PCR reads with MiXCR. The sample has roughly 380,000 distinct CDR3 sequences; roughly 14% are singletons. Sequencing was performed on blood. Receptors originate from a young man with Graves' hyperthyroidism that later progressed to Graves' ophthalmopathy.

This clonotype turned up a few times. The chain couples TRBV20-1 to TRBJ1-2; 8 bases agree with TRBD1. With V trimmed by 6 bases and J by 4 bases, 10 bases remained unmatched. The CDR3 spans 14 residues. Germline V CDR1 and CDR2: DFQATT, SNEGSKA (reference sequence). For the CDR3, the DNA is TGCAGTGCCGGTGACGGACAGGGCGGCTATGGCTACACCTTC. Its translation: CSAGDGQGGYGYTF.

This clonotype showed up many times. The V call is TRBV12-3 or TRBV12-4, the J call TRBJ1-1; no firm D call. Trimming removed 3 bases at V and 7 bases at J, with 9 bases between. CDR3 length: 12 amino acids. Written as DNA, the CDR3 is TGTGCCAGCAGTTTCCGACACGGTGAAGCTTTCTTT. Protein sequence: CASSFRHGEAFF.

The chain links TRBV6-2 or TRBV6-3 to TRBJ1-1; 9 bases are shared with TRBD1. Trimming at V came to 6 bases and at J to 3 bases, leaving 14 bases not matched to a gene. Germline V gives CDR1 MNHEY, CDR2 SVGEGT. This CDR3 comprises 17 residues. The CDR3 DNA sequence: TGTGCCAGCAGCTGGACAGGGGACAGGTGGAGGGACACTGAAGCTTTCTTT. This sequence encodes CASSWTGDRWRDTEAFF.

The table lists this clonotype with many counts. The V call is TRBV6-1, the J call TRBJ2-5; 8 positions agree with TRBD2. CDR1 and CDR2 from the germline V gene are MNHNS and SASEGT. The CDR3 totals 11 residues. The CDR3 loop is CASSGGETQYF. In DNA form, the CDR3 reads TGTGCTAGCTCGGGGGGGGAGACCCAGTACTTC.

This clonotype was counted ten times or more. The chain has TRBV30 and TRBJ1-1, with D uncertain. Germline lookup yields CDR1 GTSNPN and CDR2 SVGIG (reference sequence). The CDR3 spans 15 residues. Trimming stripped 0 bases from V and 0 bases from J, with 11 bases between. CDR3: CAWSVSRRMNTEAFF. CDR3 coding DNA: TGTGCCTGGAGTGTATCCCGGCGGATGAACACTGAAGCTTTCTTT. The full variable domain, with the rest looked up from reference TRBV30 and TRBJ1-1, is SQTIHQWPATLVQPVGSPLSLECTVEGTSNPNLYWYRQAAGRGLQLLFYSVGIGQISSEVPQNLSASRPQDRQFILSSKKLLLSDSGFYLCAWSVSRRMNTEAFFGQGTRLTVV.

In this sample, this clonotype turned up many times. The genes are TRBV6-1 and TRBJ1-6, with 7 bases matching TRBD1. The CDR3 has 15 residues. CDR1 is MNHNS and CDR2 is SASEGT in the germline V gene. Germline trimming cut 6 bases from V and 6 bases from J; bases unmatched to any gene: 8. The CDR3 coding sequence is TGTGCCAGCAGCCTCGGTACAGGGGTTAATTCACCCCTCCACTTT. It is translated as CASSLGTGVNSPLHF.

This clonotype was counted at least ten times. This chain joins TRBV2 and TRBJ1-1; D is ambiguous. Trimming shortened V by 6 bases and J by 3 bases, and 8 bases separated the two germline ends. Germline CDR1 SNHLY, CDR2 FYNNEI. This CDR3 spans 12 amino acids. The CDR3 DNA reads TGTGCCAGCAGGGCAAAGGACACTGAAGCTTTCTTT. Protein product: CASRAKDTEAFF.

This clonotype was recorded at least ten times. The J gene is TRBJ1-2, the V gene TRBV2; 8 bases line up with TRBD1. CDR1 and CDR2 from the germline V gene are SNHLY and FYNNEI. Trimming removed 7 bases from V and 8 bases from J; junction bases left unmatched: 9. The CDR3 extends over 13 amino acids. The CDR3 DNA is TGTGCCAGCACTCTGGACAGGGTGAAGGGCTACACCTTC. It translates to CASTLDRVKGYTF.

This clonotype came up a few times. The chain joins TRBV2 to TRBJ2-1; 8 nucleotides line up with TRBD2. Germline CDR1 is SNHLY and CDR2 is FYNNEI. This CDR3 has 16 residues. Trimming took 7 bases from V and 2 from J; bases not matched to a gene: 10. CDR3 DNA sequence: TGTGCCAGCAACCCCCCCTCGGGGGGGGCCTACAATGAGCAGTTCTTC. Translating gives CASNPPSGGAYNEQFF.

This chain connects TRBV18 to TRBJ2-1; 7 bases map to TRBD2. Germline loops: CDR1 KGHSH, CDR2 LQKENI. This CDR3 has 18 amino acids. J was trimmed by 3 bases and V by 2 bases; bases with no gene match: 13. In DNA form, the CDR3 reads TGTGCCAGCTCACCATTTCCTCCATCAGCGGGAAGCTACAATGAGCAGTTCTTC. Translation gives CASSPFPPSAGSYNEQFF.

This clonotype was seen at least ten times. The CDR3 spells CAWRHKGSTEAFF. The CDR3 bases are TGTGCCTGGAGACACAAGGGAAGCACTGAAGCTTTCTTT. J is TRBJ1-1 and V is TRBV30, with D uncertain. The CDR3 sequence is 13 residues long. The germline V gene encodes CDR1 GTSNPN and CDR2 SVGIG (reference sequence). V was pared by 3 bases and J by 4 bases, with 12 bases between. Drawing the rest from reference TRBV30 and TRBJ1-1, the complete variable domain is SQTIHQWPATLVQPVGSPLSLECTVEGTSNPNLYWYRQAAGRGLQLLFYSVGIGQISSEVPQNLSASRPQDRQFILSSKKLLLSDSGFYLCAWRHKGSTEAFFGQGTRLTVV.

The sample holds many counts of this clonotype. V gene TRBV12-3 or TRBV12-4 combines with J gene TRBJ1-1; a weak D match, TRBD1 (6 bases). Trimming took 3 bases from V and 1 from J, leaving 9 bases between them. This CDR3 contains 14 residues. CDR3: CASSFHRANTEAFF. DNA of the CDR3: TGTGCCAGCAGTTTCCACAGGGCGAACACTGAAGCTTTCTTT.

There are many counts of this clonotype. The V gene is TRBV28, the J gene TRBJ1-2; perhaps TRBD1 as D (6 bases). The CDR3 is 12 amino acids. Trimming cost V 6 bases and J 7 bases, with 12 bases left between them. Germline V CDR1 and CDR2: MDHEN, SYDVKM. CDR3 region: CASRLPGAGYTF. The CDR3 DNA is TGTGCCAGCAGGCTCCCGGGGGCTGGCTACACCTTC.

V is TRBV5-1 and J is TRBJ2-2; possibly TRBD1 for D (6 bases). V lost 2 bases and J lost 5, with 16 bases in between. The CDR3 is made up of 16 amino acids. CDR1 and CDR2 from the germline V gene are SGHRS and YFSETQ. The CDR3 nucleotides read TGCGCCAGCAGCTTCCGGGACACTCCGAGAACCGGGGAGCTGTTTTTT. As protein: CASSFRDTPRTGELFF. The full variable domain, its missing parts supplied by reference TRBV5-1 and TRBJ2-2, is KAGVTQTPRYLIKTRGQQVTLSCSPISGHRSVSWYQQTPGQGLQFLFEYFSETQRNKGNFPGRFSGRQFSNSRSEMNVSTLELGDSALYLCASSFRDTPRTGELFFGEGSRLTVL.

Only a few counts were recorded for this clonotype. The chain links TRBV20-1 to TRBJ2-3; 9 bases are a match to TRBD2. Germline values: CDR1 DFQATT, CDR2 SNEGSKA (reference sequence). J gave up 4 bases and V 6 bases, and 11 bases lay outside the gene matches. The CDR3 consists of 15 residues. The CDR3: CSAQSRGGAADTQYF. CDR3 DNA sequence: TGCAGTGCCCAGTCGCGGGGGGGCGCGGCAGATACGCAGTATTTT.

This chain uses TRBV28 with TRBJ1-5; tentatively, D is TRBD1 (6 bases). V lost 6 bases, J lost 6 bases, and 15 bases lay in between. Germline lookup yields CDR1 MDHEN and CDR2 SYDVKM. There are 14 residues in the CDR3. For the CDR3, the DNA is TGTGCCAGCAGATCAGGGGTTGGTAGTCAGCCCCAGCATTTT. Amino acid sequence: CASRSGVGSQPQHF.

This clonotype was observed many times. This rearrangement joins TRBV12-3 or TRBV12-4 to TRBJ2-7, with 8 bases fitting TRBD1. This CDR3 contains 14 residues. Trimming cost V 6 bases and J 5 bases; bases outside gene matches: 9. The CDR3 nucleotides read TGTGCCAGCAGCCCAAAGGACAGGGACCACGAGCAGTACTTC. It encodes CASSPKDRDHEQYF.

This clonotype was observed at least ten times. In DNA form, the CDR3 reads TGTGCCAGCCGCGGGGGGGGCGCCGGTAGCACAGATACGCAGTATTTT. Its translation: CASRGGGAGSTDTQYF. The V and J genes are TRBV28 and TRBJ2-3, with TRBD2 matching over 9 bases. V shed 8 bases and J 0 bases; nucleotides not matched to a gene: 9. The CDR3 has 16 residues. Germline values: CDR1 MDHEN, CDR2 SYDVKM.

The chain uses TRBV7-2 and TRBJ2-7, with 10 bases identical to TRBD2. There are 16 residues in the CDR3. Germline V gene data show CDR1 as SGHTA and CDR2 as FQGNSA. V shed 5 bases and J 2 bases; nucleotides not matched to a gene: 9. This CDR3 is CASSRRASGGTYEQYF. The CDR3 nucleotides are TGTGCCAGCAGCCGGAGGGCTAGCGGGGGCACCTACGAGCAGTACTTC.

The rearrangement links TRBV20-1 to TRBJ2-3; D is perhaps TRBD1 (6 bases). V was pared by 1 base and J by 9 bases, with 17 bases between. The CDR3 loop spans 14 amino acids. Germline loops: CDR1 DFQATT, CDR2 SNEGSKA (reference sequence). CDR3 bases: TGCAGTGCTAGAGTTGGTTTTACAGGGTTCACGCAGTATTTT. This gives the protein CSARVGFTGFTQYF.

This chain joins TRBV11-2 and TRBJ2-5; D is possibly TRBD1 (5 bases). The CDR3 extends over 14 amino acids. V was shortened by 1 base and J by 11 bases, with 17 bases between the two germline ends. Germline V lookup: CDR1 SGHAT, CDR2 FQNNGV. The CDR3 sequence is CASSLGPTTGRQYF. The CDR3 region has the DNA TGTGCCAGCAGCTTAGGCCCTACTACAGGTAGACAGTACTTC. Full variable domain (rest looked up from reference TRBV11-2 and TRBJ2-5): EAGVAQSPRYKIIEKRQSVAFWCNPISGHATLYWYQQILGQGPKLLIQFQNNGVVDDSQLPKDRFSAERLKGVDSTLKIQPAKLEDSAVYLCASSLGPTTGRQYFGPGTRLLVL.

The CDR3: CASGCWTGESYEQYF. DNA for the CDR3: TGTGCTAGTGGTTGCTGGACAGGGGAGTCCTACGAGCAGTACTTC. V usage is TRBV12-5 and J usage is TRBJ2-7, with 9 bases that match TRBD1. The CDR3 has 15 residues. The V gene's germline CDR1 is LGHNT and CDR2 FRNRAP. J was trimmed by 1 base and V by 4 bases; bases with no gene match: 5.

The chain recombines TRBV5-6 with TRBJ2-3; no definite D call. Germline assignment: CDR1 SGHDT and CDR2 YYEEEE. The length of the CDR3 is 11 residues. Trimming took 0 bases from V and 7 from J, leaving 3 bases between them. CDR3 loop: CASSLVNTQYF. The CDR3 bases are TGTGCCAGCAGCTTGGTCAATACGCAGTATTTT.

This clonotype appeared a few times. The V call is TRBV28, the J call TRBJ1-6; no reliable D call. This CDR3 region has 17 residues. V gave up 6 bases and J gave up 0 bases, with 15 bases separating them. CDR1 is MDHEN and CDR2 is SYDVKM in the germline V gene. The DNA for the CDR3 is TGTGCCAGCAGGGATAGGACGGGTAGCTCCTATAATTCACCCCTCCACTTT. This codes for CASRDRTGSSYNSPLHF.